Given below is one T cell receptor (beta chain) in context. The antigen is not known. The data belong to a study of blood T cells in healthy people across ages. Overall study context: For every two T cells, template switching captured about one barcoded beta molecule.

The CDR3 contains 16 residues. Trimming took 3 bases from V and 3 from J, leaving 18 bases between them. Germline CDR1 reads GTSNPN; CDR2 reads SVGIG (reference sequence). A J-beta primer mix and a sample-barcoded 5' primer were used in a second PCR of about 7 to 12 cycles. TCRdb processed the 5' RACE reads anew with MiXCR; each CDR3 protein has one entry. The table shows about 1,800,000 distinct CDR3 sequences, with roughly 27% occurring only once. Donors ranged from about 6 to 95 years old and were healthy Caucasians in Russia. Overall study results and limits: One million T cells yielded diversity estimates that were considered underestimates.

Sequencing was performed on blood. The rearrangement joins TRBV30 to TRBJ2-1; D is tentatively TRBD1 or TRBD2 (5 bases each). The source is a woman in her 30s in good health. The CDR3 DNA reads as TGTGCCTGGAGCCGGACGGGGCGGGTTAGCTACAATGAGCAGTTCTTC. This sequence encodes CAWSRTGRVSYNEQFF.